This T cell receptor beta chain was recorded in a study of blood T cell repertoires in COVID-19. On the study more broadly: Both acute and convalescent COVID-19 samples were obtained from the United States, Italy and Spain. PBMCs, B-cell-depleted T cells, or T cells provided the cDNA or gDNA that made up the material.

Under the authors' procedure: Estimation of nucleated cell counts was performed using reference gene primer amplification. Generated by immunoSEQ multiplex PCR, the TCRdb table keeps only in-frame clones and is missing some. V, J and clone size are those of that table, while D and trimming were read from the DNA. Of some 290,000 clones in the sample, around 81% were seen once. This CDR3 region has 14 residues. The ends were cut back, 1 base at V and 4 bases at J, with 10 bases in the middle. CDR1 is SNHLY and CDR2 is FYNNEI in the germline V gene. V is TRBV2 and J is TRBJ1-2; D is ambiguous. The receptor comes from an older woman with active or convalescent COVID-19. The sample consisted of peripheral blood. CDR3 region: CASSEDGVGYGYTF. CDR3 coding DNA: TGTGCCAGCAGTGAAGACGGGGTTGGCTATGGCTACACCTTC.